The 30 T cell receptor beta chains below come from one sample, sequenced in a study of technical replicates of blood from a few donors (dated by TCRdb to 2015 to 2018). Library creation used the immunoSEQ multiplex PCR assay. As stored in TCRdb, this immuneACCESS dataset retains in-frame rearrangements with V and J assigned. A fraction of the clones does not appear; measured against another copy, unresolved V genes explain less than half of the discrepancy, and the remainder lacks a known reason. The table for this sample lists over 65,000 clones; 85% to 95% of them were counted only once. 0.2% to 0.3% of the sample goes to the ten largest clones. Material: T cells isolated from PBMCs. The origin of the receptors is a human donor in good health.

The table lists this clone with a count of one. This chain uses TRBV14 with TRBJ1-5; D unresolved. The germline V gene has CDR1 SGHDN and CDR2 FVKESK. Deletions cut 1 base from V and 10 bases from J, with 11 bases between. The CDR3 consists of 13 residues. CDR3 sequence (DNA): TGTGCCAGCAGCCAAGGAATATCGACACCCCAGCATTTT. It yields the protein CASSQGISTPQHF.

The CDR3 nucleotides are TGCAGCGTTAGACAGGTTTCCGGGGAGCTGTTTTTT. Its protein is CSVRQVSGELFF. The rearrangement joins TRBV29-1 to TRBJ2-2; weak D call: TRBD1 (6 bases). The germline V gene encodes CDR1 SQVTM and CDR2 ANQGSEA. The CDR3 is made up of 12 amino acids. The V end was cut by 5 bases, the J end by 6 bases, with 10 bases between.

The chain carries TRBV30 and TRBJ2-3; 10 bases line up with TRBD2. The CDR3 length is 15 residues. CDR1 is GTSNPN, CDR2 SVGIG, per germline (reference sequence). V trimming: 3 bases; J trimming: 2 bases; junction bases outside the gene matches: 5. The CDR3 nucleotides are TGTGCCTGGAGACTAGCGGGGTACTACACAGATACGCAGTATTTT. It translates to CAWRLAGYYTDTQYF.

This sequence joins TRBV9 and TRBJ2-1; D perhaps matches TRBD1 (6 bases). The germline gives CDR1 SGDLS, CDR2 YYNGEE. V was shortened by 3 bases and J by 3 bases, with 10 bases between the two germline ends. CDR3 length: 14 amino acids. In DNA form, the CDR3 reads TGTGCCAGCAGCGGGGGACACCTCTACAATGAGCAGTTCTTC. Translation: CASSGGHLYNEQFF.

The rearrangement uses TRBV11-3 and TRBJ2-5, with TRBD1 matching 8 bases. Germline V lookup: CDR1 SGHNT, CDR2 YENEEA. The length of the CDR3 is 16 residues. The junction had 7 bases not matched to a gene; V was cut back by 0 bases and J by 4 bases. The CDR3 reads CASSLEGQGALETQYF. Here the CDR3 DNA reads TGTGCCAGCAGCTTAGAGGGCCAGGGGGCTTTAGAGACCCAGTACTTC.

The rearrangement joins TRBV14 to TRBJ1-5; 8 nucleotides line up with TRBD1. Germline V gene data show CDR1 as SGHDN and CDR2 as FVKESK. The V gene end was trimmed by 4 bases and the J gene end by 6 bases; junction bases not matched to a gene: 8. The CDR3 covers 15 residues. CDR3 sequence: CASSRTTGVGQPQHF. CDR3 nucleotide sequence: TGTGCCAGCAGCCGAACGACAGGGGTGGGTCAGCCCCAGCATTTT.

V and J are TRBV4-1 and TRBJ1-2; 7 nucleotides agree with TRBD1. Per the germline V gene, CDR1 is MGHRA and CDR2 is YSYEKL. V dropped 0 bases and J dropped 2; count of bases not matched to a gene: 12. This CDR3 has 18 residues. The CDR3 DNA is TGCGCCAGCAGCCAAGATCTGTCCAACAGGGGCTTCAACTATGGCTACACCTTC. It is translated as CASSQDLSNRGFNYGYTF.

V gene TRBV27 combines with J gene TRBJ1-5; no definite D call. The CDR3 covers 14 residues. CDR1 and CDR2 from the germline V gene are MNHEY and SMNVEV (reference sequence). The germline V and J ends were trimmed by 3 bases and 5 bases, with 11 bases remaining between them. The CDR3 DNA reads TGTGCCAGCAGTTTCCTAGGTATCCATCAGCCCCAGCATTTT. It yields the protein CASSFLGIHQPQHF.

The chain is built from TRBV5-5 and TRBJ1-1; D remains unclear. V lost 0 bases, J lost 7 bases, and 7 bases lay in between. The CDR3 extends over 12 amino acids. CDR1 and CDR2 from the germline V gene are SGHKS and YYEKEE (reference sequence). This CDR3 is CASSLALLEAFF. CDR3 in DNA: TGTGCCAGCAGCTTGGCCTTACTTGAAGCTTTCTTT.

CDR3 region: CASRVQGSNQPQHF. The CDR3 nucleotides read TGTGCCAGCAGGGTACAGGGAAGCAATCAGCCCCAGCATTTT. J is TRBJ1-5 and V is TRBV27, with D possibly being TRBD1 (6 bases). Germline V gene sequence: CDR1 MNHEY, CDR2 SMNVEV (reference sequence). This CDR3 has 14 residues. V was pared by 6 bases and J by 1 base, with 10 bases between.

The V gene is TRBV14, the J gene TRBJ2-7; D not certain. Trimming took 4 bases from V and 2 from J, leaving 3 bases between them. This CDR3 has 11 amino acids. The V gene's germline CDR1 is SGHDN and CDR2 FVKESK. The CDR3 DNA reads TGTGCCAGCAGCCGCGCCTACGAGCAGTACTTC. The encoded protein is CASSRAYEQYF.

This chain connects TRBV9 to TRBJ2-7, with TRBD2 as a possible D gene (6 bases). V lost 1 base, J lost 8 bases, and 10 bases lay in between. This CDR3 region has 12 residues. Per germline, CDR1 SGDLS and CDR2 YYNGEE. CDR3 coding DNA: TGTGCCAGCAGCGTATCTGGAGGGAAGCAGTACTTC. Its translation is CASSVSGGKQYF.

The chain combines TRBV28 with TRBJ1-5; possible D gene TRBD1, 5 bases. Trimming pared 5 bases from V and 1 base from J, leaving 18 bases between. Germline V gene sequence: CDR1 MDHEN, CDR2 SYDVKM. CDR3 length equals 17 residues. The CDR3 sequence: CASSLQPGGLSNQPQHF. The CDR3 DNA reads TGTGCCAGCAGTCTTCAACCTGGGGGGTTGAGCAATCAGCCCCAGCATTTT.

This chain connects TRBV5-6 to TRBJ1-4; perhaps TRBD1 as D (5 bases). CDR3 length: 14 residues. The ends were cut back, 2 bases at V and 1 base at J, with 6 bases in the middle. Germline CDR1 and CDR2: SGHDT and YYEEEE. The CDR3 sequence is CASSLGQTNEKLFF. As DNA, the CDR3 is TGTGCCAGCAGCTTAGGACAAACTAATGAAAAACTGTTTTTT.

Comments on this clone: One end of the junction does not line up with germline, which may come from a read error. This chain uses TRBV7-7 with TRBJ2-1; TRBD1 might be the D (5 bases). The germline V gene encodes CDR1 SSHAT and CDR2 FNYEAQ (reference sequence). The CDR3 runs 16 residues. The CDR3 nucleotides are TGTGCTAGCAGCTCCTACAGGAGCTCTTCCTACAATGAGCAGTTCTTC. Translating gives CASSSYRSSSYNEQFF.

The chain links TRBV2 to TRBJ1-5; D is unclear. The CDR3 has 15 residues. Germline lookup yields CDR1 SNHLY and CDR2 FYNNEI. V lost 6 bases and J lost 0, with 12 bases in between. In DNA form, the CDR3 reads TGTGCCAGCAGGGGCAGAGTCAATAGCAATCAGCCCCAGCATTTT. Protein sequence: CASRGRVNSNQPQHF.

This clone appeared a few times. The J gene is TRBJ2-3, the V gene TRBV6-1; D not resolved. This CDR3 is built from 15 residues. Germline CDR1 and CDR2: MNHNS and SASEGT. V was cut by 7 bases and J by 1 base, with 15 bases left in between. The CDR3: CASNLPRSGTDTQYF. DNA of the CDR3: TGTGCCAGCAACCTCCCTCGGAGTGGCACAGATACGCAGTATTTT.

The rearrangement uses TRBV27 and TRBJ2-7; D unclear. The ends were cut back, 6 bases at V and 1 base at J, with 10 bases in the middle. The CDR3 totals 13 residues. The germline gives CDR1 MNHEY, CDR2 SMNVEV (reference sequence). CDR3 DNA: TGTGCCAGCAGCCCACATTCTTCCTACGAGCAGTACTTC. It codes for CASSPHSSYEQYF.

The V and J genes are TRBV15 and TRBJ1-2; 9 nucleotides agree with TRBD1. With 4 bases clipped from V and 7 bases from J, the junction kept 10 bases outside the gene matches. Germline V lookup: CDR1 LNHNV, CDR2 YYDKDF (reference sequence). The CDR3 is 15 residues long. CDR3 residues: CATSITRDRVGGYTF. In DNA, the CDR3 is TGTGCCACCAGCATTACTAGGGACAGGGTAGGTGGCTACACCTTC.

This CDR3 reads CASSFSGLAGELFF. DNA for the CDR3: TGTGCCAGCAGTTTCTCAGGACTCGCCGGGGAGCTGTTTTTT. The chain recombines TRBV27 with TRBJ2-2; weak D call: TRBD2 (5 bases). V was shortened by 3 bases and J by 6 bases, with 11 bases between the two germline ends. Germline CDR1 reads MNHEY; CDR2 reads SMNVEV (reference sequence). CDR3 length: 14 residues.

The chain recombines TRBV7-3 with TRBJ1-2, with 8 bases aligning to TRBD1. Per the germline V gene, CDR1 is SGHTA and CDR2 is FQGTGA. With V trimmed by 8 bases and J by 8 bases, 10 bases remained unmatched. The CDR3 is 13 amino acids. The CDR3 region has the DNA TGTGCCAGCGGACAGGGAATGGTTGAGGGCTACACCTTC. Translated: CASGQGMVEGYTF.

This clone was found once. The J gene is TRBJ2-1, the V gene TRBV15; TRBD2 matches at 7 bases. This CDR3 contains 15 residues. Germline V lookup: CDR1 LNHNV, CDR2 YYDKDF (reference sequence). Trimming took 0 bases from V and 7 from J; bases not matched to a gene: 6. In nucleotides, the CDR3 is TGTGCCACCAGCAGAGAGGAGGCGGGAGATAATGAGCAGTTCTTC. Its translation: CATSREEAGDNEQFF.

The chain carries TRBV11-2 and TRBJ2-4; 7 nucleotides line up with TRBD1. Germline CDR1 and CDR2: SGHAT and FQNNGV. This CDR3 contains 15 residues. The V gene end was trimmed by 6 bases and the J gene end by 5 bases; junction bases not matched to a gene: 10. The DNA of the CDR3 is TGTGCCAGCAGGAGTAACCGGGACAGTCAAAACATTCAGTACTTC. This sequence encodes CASRSNRDSQNIQYF. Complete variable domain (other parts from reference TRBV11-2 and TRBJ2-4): EAGVAQSPRYKIIEKRQSVAFWCNPISGHATLYWYQQILGQGPKLLIQFQNNGVVDDSQLPKDRFSAERLKGVDSTLKIQPAKLEDSAVYLCASRSNRDSQNIQYFGAGTRLSVL.

DNA for the CDR3: TGTGCCAGCAGCGTCGGGGTGGGCTCCTACAATGAGCAGTTCTTC. This codes for CASSVGVGSYNEQFF. The chain joins TRBV9 to TRBJ2-1; D is perhaps TRBD2 (5 bases). Between the trimmed V and J ends, which lost 2 bases and 0 bases, there was a span of 9 bases. The CDR3 spans 15 residues. The germline gives CDR1 SGDLS, CDR2 YYNGEE.

The CDR3 DNA reads TGTGCCAGCAGCGGGGTCGACAGGGAACTAGCTCTCTCTGGAAACACCATATATTTT. Translated, it gives CASSGVDRELALSGNTIYF. This rearrangement joins TRBV11-2 to TRBJ1-3; 7 bases line up with TRBD1. Trimming removed 5 bases from V and 0 bases from J; junction bases left unmatched: 16. The CDR3 length is 19 residues. Germline values: CDR1 SGHAT, CDR2 FQNNGV.

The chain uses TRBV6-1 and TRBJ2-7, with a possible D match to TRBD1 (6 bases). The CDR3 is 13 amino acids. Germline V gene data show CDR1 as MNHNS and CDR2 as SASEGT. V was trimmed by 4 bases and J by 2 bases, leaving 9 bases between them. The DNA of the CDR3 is TGTGCCAGCAGTGCCGGGACAACCTACGAGCAGTACTTC. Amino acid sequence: CASSAGTTYEQYF.

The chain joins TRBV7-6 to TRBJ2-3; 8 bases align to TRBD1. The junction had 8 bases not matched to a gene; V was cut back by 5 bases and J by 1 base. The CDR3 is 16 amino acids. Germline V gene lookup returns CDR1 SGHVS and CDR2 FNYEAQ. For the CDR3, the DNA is TGTGCCAGCAGCCCAAGGACAGGGATTGGCACAGATACGCAGTATTTT. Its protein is CASSPRTGIGTDTQYF.

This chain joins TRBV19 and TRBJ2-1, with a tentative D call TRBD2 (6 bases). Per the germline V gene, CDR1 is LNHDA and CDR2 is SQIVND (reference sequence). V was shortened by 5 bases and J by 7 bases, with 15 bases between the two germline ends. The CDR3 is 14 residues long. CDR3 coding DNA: TGTGCCAGTAGTCTCCCCCGGGCGGGGAATGAGCAGTTCTTC. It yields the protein CASSLPRAGNEQFF. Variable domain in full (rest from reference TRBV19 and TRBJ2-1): DGGITQSPKYLFRKEGQNVTLSCEQNLNHDAMYWYRQDPGQGLRLIYYSQIVNDFQKGDIAEGYSVSREKKESFPLTVTSAQKNPTAFYLCASSLPRAGNEQFFGPGTRLTVL.

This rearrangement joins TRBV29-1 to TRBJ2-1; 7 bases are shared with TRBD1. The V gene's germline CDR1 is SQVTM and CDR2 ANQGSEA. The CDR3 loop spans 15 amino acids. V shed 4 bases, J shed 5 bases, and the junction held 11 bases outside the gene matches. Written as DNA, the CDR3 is TGCAGCGTTGCTCCACCCGGGACAGTAAACAATGAGCAGTTCTTC. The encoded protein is CSVAPPGTVNNEQFF.

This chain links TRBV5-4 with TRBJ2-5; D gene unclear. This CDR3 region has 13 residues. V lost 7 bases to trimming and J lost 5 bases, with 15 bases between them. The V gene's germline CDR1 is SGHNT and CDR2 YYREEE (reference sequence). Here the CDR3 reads CASSLRVRETQYF. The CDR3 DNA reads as TGTGCCAGCTCGTTACGGGTTCGGGAGACCCAGTACTTC.